A selection of T cell receptor beta chains follows, all from one sample in a study of T cell repertoires in cytomegalovirus infection. These receptors' targets are unknown. TCRdb re-called the reads with MiXCR, one entry per CDR3 protein. Among just over 450,000 distinct CDR3 sequences listed, approximately 46% were seen once. The source was cultured PBMCs, collected from culture after CMV antigen stimulation. Every receptor here comes from a human donor in good health (CMV status not recorded). Some clones in this sample may be carry-over from other donors' samples. CDR3s include the opening cysteine and the closing phenylalanine or tryptophan. The D gene is left open where the match is weak. Some rows mark clone size as missing; the rest say once, few, many or name a class of expanded clone.

D gene: TRBD1; clone size: -; V gene: TRBV12-3/TRBV12-4; J gene: TRBJ1-1; CDR3 DNA: TGTGCCAGCACGACAGGGGTGAACACTGAAGCTTTCTTT; CDR3 protein: CASTTGVNTEAFF
D gene: -; clone size: few; V gene: TRBV12-3/TRBV12-4; J gene: TRBJ1-3; CDR3 DNA: TGTGCCAGCAGTTGGGGTTCTGGAAACACCATATATTTT; CDR3 protein: CASSWGSGNTIYF
D gene: TRBD1; clone size: -; V gene: TRBV7-8; J gene: TRBJ2-2; CDR3 DNA: TGTGCCAGCGGAGTGGGGACAGGGGACACCGGGGAGCTGTTTTTT; CDR3 protein: CASGVGTGDTGELFF
D gene: TRBD1; clone size: -; V gene: TRBV7-6; J gene: TRBJ1-1; CDR3 DNA: TGTGCCAGCAGCGCTGACAGGGTCCCAGCCGAAGCTTTCTTT; CDR3 protein: CASSADRVPAEAFF
D gene: -; clone size: -; V gene: TRBV7-2; J gene: TRBJ2-1; CDR3 DNA: TGTGCCAGCAGCTTAGGATTGGAGTGGGGGATTCTCTACAATGAGCAGTTCTTC; CDR3 protein: CASSLGLEWGILYNEQFF
D gene: TRBD1; clone size: few; V gene: TRBV7-8; J gene: TRBJ1-4; CDR3 DNA: TGTGCCAGCAGCTTGGGTACAGGGGGAGGAGAAAAACTGTTTTTT; CDR3 protein: CASSLGTGGGEKLFF
D gene: TRBD2; clone size: few; V gene: TRBV20-1; J gene: TRBJ2-7; CDR3 DNA: TGCAGTGCTACCTCCGGGACTAGCGGGGGGATCTCCTACGAGCAGTACTTC; CDR3 protein: CSATSGTSGGISYEQYF
D gene: -; clone size: -; V gene: TRBV24-1; J gene: TRBJ2-7; CDR3 DNA: TGTGCCACCAGGATCATAGAGGGGTCGAGCTCCTACGAGCAGTACTTC; CDR3 protein: CATRIIEGSSSYEQYF
D gene: -; clone size: -; V gene: TRBV15; J gene: TRBJ2-3; CDR3 DNA: TGTGCCACCAGCAGAGGTCTTCAGCCTGATACGCAGTATTTT; CDR3 protein: CATSRGLQPDTQYF
D gene: -; clone size: -; V gene: TRBV2; J gene: TRBJ1-6; CDR3 DNA: TGTGCCAGCAGTGAACCGGTCTCTTCCCTCCACTTT; CDR3 protein: CASSEPVSSLHF
D gene: -; clone size: -; V gene: TRBV18; J gene: TRBJ1-2; CDR3 DNA: TGTGCCAGCTCCGATTTAAACATCGGTGGAGGCTACACCTTC; CDR3 protein: CASSDLNIGGGYTF
D gene: -; clone size: few; V gene: TRBV5-4; J gene: TRBJ2-7; CDR3 DNA: TGTGCCAGCAGCCCCGATTTGGGCCGGGGCTACGAGCAGTACTTC; CDR3 protein: CASSPDLGRGYEQYF
D gene: -; clone size: few; V gene: TRBV7-2; J gene: TRBJ2-2; CDR3 DNA: TGTGCCAGCAGCCCGGGTAGAGTGTCGTACACCGGGGAGCTGTTTTTT; CDR3 protein: CASSPGRVSYTGELFF
D gene: -; clone size: -; V gene: TRBV7-6; J gene: TRBJ1-1; CDR3 DNA: TGTGCCAGCAGCTTACAGCTCGACACTGAAGCTTTCTTT; CDR3 protein: CASSLQLDTEAFF
D gene: -; clone size: -; V gene: TRBV27; J gene: TRBJ2-7; CDR3 DNA: TGTGCCAGCAGGCGCGAGTGGGGTTCCTACGAGCAGTACTTC; CDR3 protein: CASRREWGSYEQYF
D gene: -; clone size: few; V gene: TRBV19; J gene: TRBJ2-7; CDR3 DNA: TGTGCCAGTAGTACCCCTTGGGGTCCTCTGGTCCACGAGCAGTACTTC; CDR3 protein: CASSTPWGPLVHEQYF
D gene: -; clone size: -; V gene: TRBV6-8; J gene: TRBJ1-5; CDR3 DNA: TGTGCCAGCAGTTACGGGGGCCCGCCCTATTGGCCCCAGCATTTT; CDR3 protein: CASSYGGPPYWPQHF
D gene: -; clone size: -; V gene: TRBV6-2/TRBV6-3; J gene: TRBJ1-4; CDR3 DNA: TGTGCCAGCAGTGAAAGGAGGGGGGGGGGCGGGGAAAAACTGTTTTTT; CDR3 protein: CASSERRGGGGEKLFF
D gene: -; clone size: -; V gene: TRBV7-6; J gene: TRBJ2-1; CDR3 DNA: TGTGCCAGCAGCTCGTTGCGGGCAGACAATGAGCAGTTCTTC; CDR3 protein: CASSSLRADNEQFF
D gene: -; clone size: few; V gene: TRBV7-2; J gene: TRBJ2-1; CDR3 DNA: TGTGCCAGCAGCTCCCCCAATGAGCAGTTCTTC; CDR3 protein: CASSSPNEQFF
D gene: -; clone size: -; V gene: TRBV6-5; J gene: TRBJ1-4; CDR3 DNA: TGTGCCAGCAGCCGAACGGACCTCCGTCGGCGGGAAAAACTGTTTTTT; CDR3 protein: CASSRTDLRRREKLFF
D gene: TRBD2; clone size: few; V gene: TRBV6-1; J gene: TRBJ2-1; CDR3 DNA: TGTGCCAGCAGTTATCATCCTTTAGCGGGAGGGCCCAATGAGCAGTTCTTC; CDR3 protein: CASSYHPLAGGPNEQFF
D gene: TRBD2; clone size: few; V gene: TRBV7-9; J gene: TRBJ2-3; CDR3 DNA: TGTGCCAGCAGCTTAGCGGGCATAGCGGGCCCGACAGATACGCAGTATTTT; CDR3 protein: CASSLAGIAGPTDTQYF
D gene: TRBD2; clone size: few; V gene: TRBV7-6; J gene: TRBJ2-5; CDR3 DNA: TGTGCCAGCAGCCCCAAGCGGGGGGGCCCACAAGAGACCCAGTACTTC; CDR3 protein: CASSPKRGGPQETQYF
D gene: -; clone size: -; V gene: TRBV19; J gene: TRBJ2-6; CDR3 DNA: TGTGCCAGTGGACAGTCTAGCTCTGGGGCCAACGTCCTGACTTTC; CDR3 protein: CASGQSSSGANVLTF
D gene: -; clone size: many; V gene: TRBV29-1; J gene: TRBJ1-4; CDR3 DNA: TGCAGCGTTGTTGGGATTGAAGAAAAACTGTTTTTT; CDR3 protein: CSVVGIEEKLFF